A selection of T cell receptor beta chains follows, all from one sample in a study of metastatic and nonmetastatic thyroid tumors. TCRdb re-processed the PCR reads through MiXCR. In the table there are some 20,000 clones, roughly 17% of which are singletons. Sequenced: blood. These receptors were taken from a male donor with papillary thyroid cancer or a benign thyroid nodule (not recorded which). Some clones in this sample may be carry-over from other donors' samples. Both conserved end residues are part of each CDR3. Each record gives: CDR3 protein, V gene, CDR3 length.

CASSYGLAETYNEQFF,TRBV6-6,16
CSAPPVGSGYEHYF,TRBV20-1,14
CSASLYRGGYTF,TRBV20-1,12
CASSPRRFSGSRNDEQFF,TRBV28,18
CASSLSLAGGSIDQETQYF,TRBV5-1,19
CASKESRGYDTEAFF,TRBV6-1,15
CASSQNRWGTEAFF,TRBV14,14
CASSYSITGNYEQYF,TRBV6-5,15
CASSEQGHSPLHF,TRBV6-1,13
CAWRGNSQNEQFF,TRBV30,13
CSAGLTYEQYF,TRBV20-1,11
CASTETGIKGYEQYF,TRBV28,15
CASRQRSGAVNSPLHF,TRBV12-3/TRBV12-4,16
CASMPLPGQGRNTGELFF,TRBV6-5,18
CASSQVDLVSTGELFF,TRBV4-1,16
CASSLAVTNYGYTF,TRBV5-6,14
CASSQGTRGYTF,TRBV3-1,12
CASSSGPSSYNEQFF,TRBV11-3,15
CASSPWQGRVSGANVLTF,TRBV14,18
CASSTENRAGANVLTF,TRBV11-2,16
CSVLDRDGGYTF,TRBV20-1,12
CASSPDGGDHQPQHF,TRBV4-1,15
CASSLFSGAREQYF,TRBV12-3/TRBV12-4,14
CASSFGTPPYEQYF,TRBV27,14
CAISQEMPGRDTEAFF,TRBV4-2,16
CASSRFGTTKGGELFF,TRBV3-1,16
CATSRDGGTDQETQYF,TRBV15,16
CASSQDRGVSWGRVF,TRBV4-3,15
CASSTSGTLGLGEQYF,TRBV7-6,16
CASSYSPTSGADTDTQYF,TRBV6-2/TRBV6-3,18
CSGTDILNYGYTF,TRBV29-1,13
CASSQGDPTIEAFF,TRBV14,14
CASGLFGQNQETQYF,TRBV2,15
CASSILAGNTGELFF,TRBV19,15
CAWGREFF,TRBV30,8
CASSIQGPPPNTIYF,TRBV28,15
CASRGAGNTIYF,TRBV5-6,12
CATSDLSGALTGELFF,TRBV24-1,16
CASSRLEIDTQYF,TRBV4-1,13
CASRAAGAHEQYF,TRBV5-4,13
CASSPVRLAGGDEQFF,TRBV6-1,16
CASSYDYEQYF,TRBV7-8,11
CASSQRLSSYNEQFF,TRBV12-3/TRBV12-4,15
CASSRDSNQPQHF,TRBV5-8,13
CASSDPGAGELFF,TRBV10-1,13
CSAVFNEQFF,TRBV20-1,10
CASSEWTKNTEAFF,TRBV2,14
CASSYRQESNRRSSEKLFF,TRBV11-2,19
CASSQGQRTGPYGYTF,TRBV4-1,16
CASRPQLGYGYTF,TRBV3-1,13
CASSLGADYEQYF,TRBV7-6,13
CSAPLWDRVRRETKYF,TRBV20-1,16
CASSAEDSLFYNEQFF,TRBV2,16
CASSQDRQRRSYEQYF,TRBV4-3,16
CSARVSTKDTQYF,TRBV20-1,13